This T cell receptor beta chain comes out of a study of T cells in localized non-small cell lung cancer. J was trimmed by 4 bases and V by 7 bases; bases with no gene match: 10. The length of the CDR3 is 15 residues. The germline gives CDR1 SGHRS, CDR2 YFSETQ. Whole-study results and caveats: As only one tumor region underwent sequencing, heterogeneity remains possible.

This clone has just one count. Its antigen is as yet unknown. Some clones are missing from TCRdb's copy, which holds only in-frame ones; the method was immunoSEQ multiplex PCR. Of tens of thousands of clones in the sample, 80% to 85% are singletons; the top ten hold 4.8%. This TCR derives from a man aged 40 to 70 with stage II lung adenocarcinoma. The material sequenced was PBMCs, taken before any cancer treatment. J is TRBJ2-2 and V is TRBV5-1; 7 bases map to TRBD1. The CDR3 DNA reads as TGCGCCAGCTCCCAGGGGGTAATGTCCACCGGGGAGCTGTTTTTT. Protein product: CASSQGVMSTGELFF.